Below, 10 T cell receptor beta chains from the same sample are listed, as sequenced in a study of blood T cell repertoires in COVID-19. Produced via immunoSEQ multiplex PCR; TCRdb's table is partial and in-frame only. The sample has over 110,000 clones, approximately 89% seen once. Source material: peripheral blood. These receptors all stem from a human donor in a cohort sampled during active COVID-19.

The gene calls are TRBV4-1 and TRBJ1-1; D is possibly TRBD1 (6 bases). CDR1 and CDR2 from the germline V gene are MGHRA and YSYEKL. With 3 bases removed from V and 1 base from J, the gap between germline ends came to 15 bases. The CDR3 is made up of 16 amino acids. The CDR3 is CASSHEGGGQNTEAFF. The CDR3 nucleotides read TGCGCCAGCAGCCACGAAGGGGGAGGGCAGAACACTGAAGCTTTCTTT.

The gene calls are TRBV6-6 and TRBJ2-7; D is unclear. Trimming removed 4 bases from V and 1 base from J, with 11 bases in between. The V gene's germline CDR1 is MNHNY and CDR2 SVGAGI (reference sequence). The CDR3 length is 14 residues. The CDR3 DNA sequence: TGTGCCAGCAGTTCATCCCACGGGTCCTACGAGCAGTACTTC. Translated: CASSSSHGSYEQYF.

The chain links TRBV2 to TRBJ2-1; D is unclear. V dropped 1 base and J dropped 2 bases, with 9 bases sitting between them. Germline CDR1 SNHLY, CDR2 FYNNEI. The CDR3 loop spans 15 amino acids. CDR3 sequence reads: CASSEDRAAYNEQFF. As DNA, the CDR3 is TGTGCCAGCAGTGAAGATCGAGCCGCCTACAATGAGCAGTTCTTC.

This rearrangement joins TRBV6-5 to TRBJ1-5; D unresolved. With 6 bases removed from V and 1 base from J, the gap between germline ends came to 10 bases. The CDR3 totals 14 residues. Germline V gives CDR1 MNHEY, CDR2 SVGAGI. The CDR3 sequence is CASSQTGSNQPQHF. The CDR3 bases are TGTGCCAGCAGCCAAACCGGGAGCAATCAGCCCCAGCATTTT.

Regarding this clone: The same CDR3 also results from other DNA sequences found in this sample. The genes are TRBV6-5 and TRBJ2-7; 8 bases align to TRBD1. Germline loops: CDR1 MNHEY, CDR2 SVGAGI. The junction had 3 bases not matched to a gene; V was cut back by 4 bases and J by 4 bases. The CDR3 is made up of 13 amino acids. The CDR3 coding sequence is TGTGCCAGCAGTTCAGGACAGGGATACGAGCAGTACTTC. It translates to CASSSGQGYEQYF.

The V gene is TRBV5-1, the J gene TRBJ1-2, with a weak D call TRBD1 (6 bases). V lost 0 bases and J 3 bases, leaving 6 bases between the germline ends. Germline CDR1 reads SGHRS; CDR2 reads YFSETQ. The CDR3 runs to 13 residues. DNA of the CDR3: TGCGCCAGCAGCTTGGCAGGGGACTATGGCTACACCTTC. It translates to CASSLAGDYGYTF.

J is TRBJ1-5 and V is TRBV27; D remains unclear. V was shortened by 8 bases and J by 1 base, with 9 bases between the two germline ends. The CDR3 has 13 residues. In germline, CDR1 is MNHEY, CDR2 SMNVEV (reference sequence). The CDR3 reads CASRDNSNQPQHF. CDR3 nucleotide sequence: TGTGCCAGCCGTGACAACAGCAATCAGCCCCAGCATTTT.

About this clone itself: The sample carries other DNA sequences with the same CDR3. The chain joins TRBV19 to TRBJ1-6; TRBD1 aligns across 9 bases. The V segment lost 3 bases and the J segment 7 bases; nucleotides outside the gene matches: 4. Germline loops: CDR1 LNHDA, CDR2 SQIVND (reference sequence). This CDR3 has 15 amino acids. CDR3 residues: CASSMTGGRNSPLHF. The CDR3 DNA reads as TGTGCCAGTAGTATGACAGGGGGGAGAAATTCACCCCTCCACTTT.

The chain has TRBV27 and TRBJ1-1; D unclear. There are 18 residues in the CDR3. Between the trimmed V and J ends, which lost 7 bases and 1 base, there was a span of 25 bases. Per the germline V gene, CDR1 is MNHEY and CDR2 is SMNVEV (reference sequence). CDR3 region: CASTPHLGNHKSNTEAFF. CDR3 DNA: TGTGCCAGCACCCCTCACCTAGGTAACCATAAATCGAACACTGAAGCTTTCTTT.

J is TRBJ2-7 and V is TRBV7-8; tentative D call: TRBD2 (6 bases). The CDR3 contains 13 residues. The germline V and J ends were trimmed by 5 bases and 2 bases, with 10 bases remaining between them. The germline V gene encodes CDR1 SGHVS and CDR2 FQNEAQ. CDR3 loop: CASSAGRTYEQYF. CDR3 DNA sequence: TGTGCCAGCAGCGCGGGACGGACCTACGAGCAGTACTTC.